One T cell receptor beta chain is described in this entry. The sample originates from a study of T cell changes during pregnancy in multiple sclerosis. Assay used: immunoSEQ multiplex PCR; TCRdb lists only in-frame clones, some missing. This sample has about 39,000 clones; more than 90% occur once, and the top ten carry approximately 2%. This specimen was CD4+ T cells from peripheral blood mononuclear cells, taken after pregnancy. The source is a female donor in good health, enrolled as a control in a pregnancy study.

The CDR3 region is CSVETVGDTQYF. Written as DNA, the CDR3 is TGCAGCGTTGAGACAGTGGGAGATACGCAGTATTTT. The rearrangement uses TRBV29-1 and TRBJ2-3; weak D call: TRBD1 (5 bases). Germline assignment: CDR1 SQVTM and CDR2 ANQGSEA. The germline V and J ends were trimmed by 3 bases and 5 bases, with 9 bases remaining between them. The CDR3 runs to 12 residues.